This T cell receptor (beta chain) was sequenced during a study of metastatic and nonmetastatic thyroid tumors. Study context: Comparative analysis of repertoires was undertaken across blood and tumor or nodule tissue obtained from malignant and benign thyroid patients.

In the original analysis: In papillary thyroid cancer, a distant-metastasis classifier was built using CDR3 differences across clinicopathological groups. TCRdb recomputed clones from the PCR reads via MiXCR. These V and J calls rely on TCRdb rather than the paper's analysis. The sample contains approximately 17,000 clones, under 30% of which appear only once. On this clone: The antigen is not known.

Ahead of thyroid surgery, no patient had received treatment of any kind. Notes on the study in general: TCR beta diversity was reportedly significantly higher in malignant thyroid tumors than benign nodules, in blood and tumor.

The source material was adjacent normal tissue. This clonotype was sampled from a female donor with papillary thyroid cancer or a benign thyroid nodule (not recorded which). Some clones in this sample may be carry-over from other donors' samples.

In DNA form, the CDR3 reads TGTGCCAGCAGTACCACCGGGACTAGCGGGAGTAATGAGCAGTTCTTC. Translating it yields CASSTTGTSGSNEQFF. This chain uses TRBV27 with TRBJ2-1, with TRBD2 identical over 14 bases. The CDR3 loop spans 16 amino acids. Per the germline V gene, CDR1 is MNHEY and CDR2 is SMNVEV (reference sequence). With V trimmed by 5 bases and J by 7 bases, 7 bases remained unmatched.